This T cell receptor (beta chain) comes out of a study of blood T cells in healthy people across ages. Whole-study findings and limits: Aged donors had fewer naive CD4+ cells and lower diversity than long-lived donors.

V lost 7 bases, J lost 11 bases, and 19 bases stayed unmatched. This CDR3 has 15 residues. Germline CDR1 reads MNHEY; CDR2 reads SVGEGT. A second PCR of about 6 to 11 cycles used a sample-barcoded 5' primer and a J-beta primer mix. One entry per CDR3 protein, called by TCRdb with MiXCR from the 5' RACE reads. The table shows hundreds of thousands of distinct CDR3 sequences, with just over 55% occurring only once. Worth noting for this clonotype: The antigen remains unidentified.

Sequencing was carried out using blood. The V gene is TRBV6-2 or TRBV6-3, the J gene TRBJ2-5, with 7 bases identical to TRBD1. This TCR derives from a man aged 40-55 years in good health. The CDR3 coding sequence is TGTGCCAGCACCTCGACAGGGTGGGGATACAATGAGCAGTACTTC. This gives the protein CASTSTGWGYNEQYF.